The TCR beta chain under discussion was sequenced for a study of shared clonotypes between healthy human individuals. With V trimmed by 0 bases and J by 0 bases, 4 bases remained unmatched. The length of the CDR3 is 16 residues. Germline CDR1 and CDR2: SSHAT and FNYEAQ (reference sequence). Per sorted-subset replicate PCR, input was 150 to 250 ng DNA, representing about 29,000 T cell genomes. The repertoire was sequenced with immunoSEQ multiplex PCR; TCRdb's copy has only in-frame clones and lacks some. The sample holds roughly 1,500,000 clones; 97% to 99% are singletons and the top ten take 0.36%. The study enrolled healthy HIV-negative adults without recent acute infections or vaccinations as donors.

The sequence derives from a man aged 25-40 years in good health. The chain joins TRBV7-7 to TRBJ2-5; 7 bases are shared with TRBD2. Sequencing input: naive CD4+ T cells sorted from blood. Described subset: CD45RA+ positively selected. The DNA of the CDR3 is TGTGCCAGCAGCTTAGCCCGGGACTACTACCAAGAGACCCAGTACTTC. Encoded protein: CASSLARDYYQETQYF.